Listed below are T cell receptor beta chains from one sample, sequenced in a study of cytomegalovirus exposure and HLA in healthy donors. Profiling relied on immunoSEQ multiplex PCR, and the TCRdb table lists in-frame clones only, not all of them. The sample records 78,000 or so clones, 84% being singletons. The sample was PBMCs. The receptors shown here come from a woman aged 45-59 years in good health and CMV-seronegative. CDR3s include the opening cysteine and the closing phenylalanine or tryptophan. D genes are given only for firm matches. Part of the rows lack a size; the others show once, few, many or a class for expanded clones.

V gene: TRBV7-2; J gene: TRBJ2-5; CDR3 length: 14; D gene: -; clone size: -; CDR3 protein: CASSPTGVGETQYF; CDR3 DNA: TGTGCCAGCAGCCCGACCGGAGTCGGGGAGACCCAGTACTTC
V gene: TRBV2; J gene: TRBJ2-1; CDR3 length: 13; D gene: TRBD2; clone size: -; CDR3 protein: CASGLAGGSEQFF; CDR3 DNA: TGTGCCAGCGGATTAGCGGGAGGGAGTGAGCAGTTCTTC
V gene: TRBV10-3; J gene: TRBJ1-6; CDR3 length: 16; D gene: -; clone size: -; CDR3 protein: CAISESGAGLNSPLHF; CDR3 DNA: TGTGCCATCAGTGAGTCGGGGGCAGGATTGAATTCACCCCTCCACTTT
V gene: TRBV7-9; J gene: TRBJ2-6; CDR3 length: 16; D gene: -; clone size: -; CDR3 protein: CASSTGQTSGANVLTF; CDR3 DNA: TGTGCCAGCAGCACTGGACAAACCTCTGGGGCCAACGTCCTGACTTTC
V gene: TRBV14; J gene: TRBJ2-1; CDR3 length: 14; D gene: -; clone size: -; CDR3 protein: CASSPRGSANEQFF; CDR3 DNA: TGTGCCAGCAGCCCCAGGGGTAGCGCCAATGAGCAGTTCTTC
V gene: TRBV7-3; J gene: TRBJ1-5; CDR3 length: 18; D gene: -; clone size: -; CDR3 protein: CASRASSHRNLSNQPQHF; CDR3 DNA: TGTGCCAGCAGAGCTTCCTCACACAGGAATCTTAGCAATCAGCCCCAGCATTTT
V gene: TRBV2; J gene: TRBJ2-2; CDR3 length: 14; D gene: TRBD2; clone size: -; CDR3 protein: CASSTGTSTGELFF; CDR3 DNA: TGTGCCAGCAGCACCGGGACTAGCACCGGGGAGCTGTTTTTT
V gene: TRBV7-9; J gene: TRBJ2-5; CDR3 length: 13; D gene: -; clone size: few; CDR3 protein: CASSLDIQETQYF; CDR3 DNA: TGTGCCAGCAGCTTAGATATCCAAGAGACCCAGTACTTC
V gene: TRBV7-9; J gene: TRBJ1-1; CDR3 length: 15; D gene: TRBD1; clone size: -; CDR3 protein: CASSLVAGGMTEAFF; CDR3 DNA: TGTGCCAGCAGCTTAGTGGCAGGGGGTATGACTGAAGCTTTCTTT
V gene: TRBV25-1; J gene: TRBJ2-3; CDR3 length: 13; D gene: -; clone size: -; CDR3 protein: CASSLQGTDTQYF; CDR3 DNA: TGTGCCAGCAGCCTACAGGGAACAGATACGCAGTATTTT
V gene: TRBV4-1; J gene: TRBJ2-7; CDR3 length: 18; D gene: TRBD1; clone size: -; CDR3 protein: CASSQDSPAGTGTYEQYF; CDR3 DNA: TGCGCCAGCAGCCAAGATTCCCCCGCCGGGACAGGGACCTACGAGCAGTACTTC
V gene: TRBV2; J gene: TRBJ2-1; CDR3 length: 14; D gene: -; clone size: -; CDR3 protein: CASRLVVVDNEQFF; CDR3 DNA: TGTGCCAGCAGGTTAGTTGTGGTGGACAATGAGCAGTTCTTC
V gene: TRBV6-5; J gene: TRBJ1-3; CDR3 length: 16; D gene: -; clone size: -; CDR3 protein: CASSYSPRGSGNTIYF; CDR3 DNA: TGTGCCAGCAGTTACTCCCCCCGGGGGTCAGGAAACACCATATATTTT
V gene: TRBV9; J gene: TRBJ1-5; CDR3 length: 16; D gene: TRBD1; clone size: -; CDR3 protein: CASSVGTGGNGQPQHF; CDR3 DNA: TGTGCCAGCAGCGTCGGGACAGGGGGCAATGGTCAGCCCCAGCATTTT
V gene: TRBV9; J gene: TRBJ2-3; CDR3 length: 15; D gene: -; clone size: -; CDR3 protein: CASSVQGYDTDTQYF; CDR3 DNA: TGTGCCAGCAGCGTCCAGGGTTACGACACAGATACGCAGTATTTT
V gene: TRBV18; J gene: TRBJ2-3; CDR3 length: 15; D gene: -; clone size: once; CDR3 protein: CASSDVSGGTDTQYF; CDR3 DNA: TGTGCCAGCTCAGATGTTAGCGGTGGCACAGATACGCAGTATTTT
V gene: TRBV30; J gene: TRBJ1-1; CDR3 length: 13; D gene: -; clone size: -; CDR3 protein: CAWSTQLNTEAFF; CDR3 DNA: TGTGCCTGGAGTACACAGTTGAACACTGAAGCTTTCTTT
V gene: TRBV12-2; J gene: TRBJ1-2; CDR3 length: 18; D gene: -; clone size: -; CDR3 protein: CASRLAPPSTGEDYGYTF; CDR3 DNA: TGTGCAAGTCGCTTAGCGCCCCCCTCGACAGGGGAGGACTATGGCTACACCTTC
V gene: TRBV5-4; J gene: TRBJ2-1; CDR3 length: 15; D gene: -; clone size: -; CDR3 protein: CASSLGGADWDEQFF; CDR3 DNA: TGTGCCAGCAGCTTGGGAGGCGCTGACTGGGATGAGCAGTTCTTC
V gene: TRBV6-6; J gene: TRBJ2-1; CDR3 length: 15; D gene: TRBD1; clone size: -; CDR3 protein: CASTSPGQGNYEQFF; CDR3 DNA: TGTGCCAGCACATCCCCCGGACAGGGGAACTATGAGCAGTTCTTC
V gene: TRBV6-1; J gene: TRBJ1-2; CDR3 length: 14; D gene: -; clone size: -; CDR3 protein: CASRGGLKFYGYTF; CDR3 DNA: TGTGCCAGCAGGGGGGGTCTGAAGTTCTATGGCTACACCTTC
V gene: TRBV10-3; J gene: TRBJ1-5; CDR3 length: 15; D gene: -; clone size: -; CDR3 protein: CAISGETGGNQPQHF; CDR3 DNA: TGTGCCATCAGTGGTGAGACAGGTGGCAATCAGCCCCAGCATTTT
V gene: TRBV9; J gene: TRBJ2-5; CDR3 length: 16; D gene: TRBD2; clone size: -; CDR3 protein: CASSPSGTSGQETQYF; CDR3 DNA: TGTGCCAGCAGCCCATCCGGGACTAGCGGACAAGAGACCCAGTACTTC
V gene: TRBV7-3; J gene: TRBJ2-6; CDR3 length: 17; D gene: -; clone size: -; CDR3 protein: CASSLTGGAWGANVLTF; CDR3 DNA: TGTGCCAGCAGCTTAACGGGGGGAGCATGGGGGGCCAACGTCCTGACTTTC
V gene: TRBV19; J gene: TRBJ2-1; CDR3 length: 13; D gene: -; clone size: -; CDR3 protein: CASSIATYNEQFF; CDR3 DNA: TGTGCCAGTAGTATAGCCACTTACAATGAGCAGTTCTTC
V gene: TRBV6-6; J gene: TRBJ2-1; CDR3 length: 16; D gene: TRBD2; clone size: -; CDR3 protein: CASSYLAASSYNEQFF; CDR3 DNA: TGTGCCAGCAGTTACCTAGCGGCAAGCTCCTACAATGAGCAGTTCTTC
V gene: TRBV30; J gene: TRBJ1-1; CDR3 length: 15; D gene: TRBD1; clone size: -; CDR3 protein: CAWRTGDLGVIAAFF; CDR3 DNA: TGTGCCTGGAGAACAGGGGATCTCGGCGTCATTGCGGCTTTCTTT
V gene: TRBV5-4; J gene: TRBJ2-7; CDR3 length: 14; D gene: -; clone size: -; CDR3 protein: CASSLRLSSYEQYF; CDR3 DNA: TGTGCCAGCAGCTTGCGTCTAAGCTCCTACGAGCAGTACTTC
V gene: TRBV10-1; J gene: TRBJ2-5; CDR3 length: 12; D gene: -; clone size: -; CDR3 protein: CTSFRDQETQYF; CDR3 DNA: TGCACCAGCTTCCGGGACCAAGAGACCCAGTACTTC
V gene: TRBV29-1; J gene: TRBJ1-2; CDR3 length: 11; D gene: -; clone size: -; CDR3 protein: CSVGAGRGYTF; CDR3 DNA: TGCAGCGTTGGGGCAGGGCGAGGCTACACCTTC
V gene: TRBV28; J gene: TRBJ2-4; CDR3 length: 17; D gene: TRBD1; clone size: -; CDR3 protein: CASSRTGVELTKNIQYF; CDR3 DNA: TGTGCCAGCAGTCGGACAGGGGTGGAATTAACCAAAAACATTCAGTACTTC
V gene: TRBV10-3; J gene: TRBJ2-4; CDR3 length: 16; D gene: TRBD1; clone size: -; CDR3 protein: CAISPGTGLAKNIQYF; CDR3 DNA: TGTGCCATCAGTCCCGGGACAGGGCTAGCCAAAAACATTCAGTACTTC
V gene: TRBV9; J gene: TRBJ1-1; CDR3 length: 14; D gene: TRBD1; clone size: -; CDR3 protein: CASSVGSGGTEAFF; CDR3 DNA: TGTGCCAGCAGCGTAGGGTCAGGGGGCACTGAAGCTTTCTTT
V gene: TRBV4-1; J gene: TRBJ1-5; CDR3 length: 14; D gene: TRBD1; clone size: -; CDR3 protein: CASSIQGGEEPQHF; CDR3 DNA: TGCGCCAGCAGCATACAGGGGGGAGAGGAGCCCCAGCATTTT
V gene: TRBV2; J gene: TRBJ2-1; CDR3 length: 16; D gene: TRBD2; clone size: -; CDR3 protein: CASSEDGGAISNEQFF; CDR3 DNA: TGTGCCAGCAGTGAAGACGGGGGGGCGATCTCCAATGAGCAGTTCTTC
V gene: TRBV7-2; J gene: TRBJ1-4; CDR3 length: 15; D gene: -; clone size: -; CDR3 protein: CASSLVKGPNEKLFF; CDR3 DNA: TGTGCCAGCAGCTTAGTAAAGGGGCCAAATGAAAAACTGTTTTTT
V gene: TRBV28; J gene: TRBJ2-1; CDR3 length: 16; D gene: -; clone size: -; CDR3 protein: CASALAAPISYNEQFF; CDR3 DNA: TGTGCCAGCGCACTAGCTGCCCCGATTTCCTACAATGAGCAGTTCTTC
V gene: TRBV7-9; J gene: TRBJ2-1; CDR3 length: 17; D gene: TRBD1; clone size: -; CDR3 protein: CASSPIQIGQGFNEQFF; CDR3 DNA: TGTGCCAGCAGCCCTATCCAAATTGGACAGGGTTTCAATGAGCAGTTCTTC
V gene: TRBV4-3; J gene: TRBJ1-5; CDR3 length: 18; D gene: TRBD1; clone size: -; CDR3 protein: CASSPWDSWSPSCQPQHF; CDR3 DNA: TGCGCCAGCAGCCCTTGGGACAGTTGGTCCCCGAGTTGCCAGCCCCAGCATTTT
V gene: TRBV28; J gene: TRBJ2-1; CDR3 length: 13; D gene: -; clone size: -; CDR3 protein: CASRGSGSGEQFF; CDR3 DNA: TGTGCCAGCAGAGGTTCAGGGTCCGGTGAGCAGTTCTTC
V gene: TRBV30; J gene: TRBJ1-4; CDR3 length: 14; D gene: TRBD1; clone size: -; CDR3 protein: CAWSRDSKNEKLFF; CDR3 DNA: TGTGCCTGGAGTAGGGACAGCAAAAATGAAAAACTGTTTTTT
V gene: TRBV4-2; J gene: TRBJ2-1; CDR3 length: 16; D gene: TRBD2; clone size: -; CDR3 protein: CASSQEEGGGGNEQFF; CDR3 DNA: TGTGCCAGCAGCCAAGAAGAGGGCGGGGGAGGTAATGAGCAGTTCTTC
V gene: TRBV29-1; J gene: TRBJ2-4; CDR3 length: 15; D gene: TRBD1; clone size: -; CDR3 protein: CSVVPGQGTKNIQYF; CDR3 DNA: TGCAGCGTTGTCCCGGGACAGGGGACCAAAAACATTCAGTACTTC
V gene: TRBV5-4; J gene: TRBJ2-3; CDR3 length: 16; D gene: TRBD2; clone size: few; CDR3 protein: CASSLGLAGVGGTQYF; CDR3 DNA: TGTGCCAGCAGCTTGGGACTAGCGGGGGTAGGGGGTACGCAGTATTTT
V gene: TRBV2; J gene: TRBJ2-1; CDR3 length: 15; D gene: -; clone size: -; CDR3 protein: CASRQENYQNNEQFF; CDR3 DNA: TGTGCCAGCAGACAGGAGAACTATCAGAACAATGAGCAGTTCTTC
V gene: TRBV7-8; J gene: TRBJ1-6; CDR3 length: 16; D gene: TRBD1; clone size: -; CDR3 protein: CASSPTGSASDSPLHF; CDR3 DNA: TGTGCCAGCAGCCCGACAGGGTCGGCTTCTGATTCACCCCTCCACTTT
V gene: TRBV7-2; J gene: TRBJ2-1; CDR3 length: 15; D gene: -; clone size: -; CDR3 protein: CASSPGTLTYNEQFF; CDR3 DNA: TGTGCCAGTTCCCCCGGGACTCTTACCTACAATGAGCAGTTCTTC
V gene: TRBV10-2; J gene: TRBJ2-7; CDR3 length: 18; D gene: TRBD2; clone size: -; CDR3 protein: CASSYSTSGSGLSYEQYF; CDR3 DNA: TGCGCCAGCAGTTACTCGACTAGCGGGAGTGGGCTCTCCTACGAGCAGTACTTC
V gene: TRBV7-3; J gene: TRBJ2-1; CDR3 length: 15; D gene: TRBD2; clone size: -; CDR3 protein: CASSKTSGGDNEQFF; CDR3 DNA: TGTGCCAGCAGCAAGACTAGCGGGGGGGATAATGAGCAGTTCTTC
V gene: TRBV19; J gene: TRBJ1-2; CDR3 length: 12; D gene: -; clone size: few; CDR3 protein: CASGTRLYGYTF; CDR3 DNA: TGTGCCAGCGGGACAAGACTCTATGGCTACACCTTC
V gene: TRBV28; J gene: TRBJ1-2; CDR3 length: 13; D gene: -; clone size: -; CDR3 protein: CASSVLSRYGYTF; CDR3 DNA: TGTGCCAGCAGTGTGCTGAGTCGCTATGGCTACACCTTC
V gene: TRBV2; J gene: TRBJ1-1; CDR3 length: 13; D gene: TRBD1; clone size: -; CDR3 protein: CASSGQGNTEAFF; CDR3 DNA: TGTGCCAGCAGTGGACAGGGGAACACTGAAGCTTTCTTT
V gene: TRBV4-2; J gene: TRBJ1-2; CDR3 length: 17; D gene: -; clone size: -; CDR3 protein: CASSQDLGAGILYGYTF; CDR3 DNA: TGTGCCAGCAGCCAAGATCTTGGGGCAGGGATCCTCTATGGCTACACCTTC
V gene: TRBV2; J gene: TRBJ1-2; CDR3 length: 12; D gene: -; clone size: -; CDR3 protein: CASAGTPYGYTF; CDR3 DNA: TGTGCCAGCGCCGGGACACCCTATGGCTACACCTTC